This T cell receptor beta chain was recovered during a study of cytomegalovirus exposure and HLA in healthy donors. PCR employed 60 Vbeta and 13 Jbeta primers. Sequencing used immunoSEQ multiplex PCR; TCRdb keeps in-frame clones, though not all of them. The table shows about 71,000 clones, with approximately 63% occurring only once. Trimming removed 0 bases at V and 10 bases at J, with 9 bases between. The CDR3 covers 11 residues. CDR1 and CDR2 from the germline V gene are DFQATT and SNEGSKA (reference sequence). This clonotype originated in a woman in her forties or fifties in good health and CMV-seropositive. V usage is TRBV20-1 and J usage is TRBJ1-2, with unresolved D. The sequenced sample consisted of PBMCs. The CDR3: CSARDRPVYTF. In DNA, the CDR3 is TGCAGTGCTAGAGATCGTCCCGTCTACACCTTC.